The entry below describes one T cell receptor beta chain. Per germline, CDR1 SGHRS and CDR2 YFSETQ. With V trimmed by 4 bases and J by 4 bases, 6 bases remained unmatched. The CDR3 covers 15 residues. As handled by the study authors: Reference gene primers were amplified, and this amplification served to estimate nucleated cell counts. The data were produced by immunoSEQ multiplex PCR, yet TCRdb's version contains in-frame clones alone and is incomplete. That table furnishes V, J and clone size, whereas the DNA furnished D and trimming. The sample carries about 220,000 clones, approximately 82% recorded once. This sample is part of a study of blood T cell repertoires in COVID-19. Turning to the study itself: The United States, Italy and Spain were the sources of the acute and convalescent COVID-19 samples. In each case, the material was cDNA or gDNA derived from T cells, B-cell-depleted T cells, or PBMCs.

This sequence joins TRBV5-1 and TRBJ2-3; 10 bases match TRBD1. Sequencing was done on a sample of peripheral blood. The receptor's source is a man aged 45 to 65 with active or convalescent COVID-19. The CDR3 region has the DNA TGCGCCAGCAGCACGGGACAGGGGTACGCAGATACGCAGTATTTT. This translates into CASSTGQGYADTQYF.